This TCR beta chain was identified in a study of regulatory T cells in long-lasting Graves disease. Study-wide context: For under 3 months, newly diagnosed Graves' patients had been taking antithyroid drugs.

Combining iRepertoire HTBI primers with Arm-PCR of CDR3 regions, the authors built TCR beta libraries. MiXCR, run by TCRdb on the multiplex PCR reads, gives a single entry per CDR3 protein. This sample has roughly 250,000 distinct CDR3 sequences, with about 17% found just once. Many counts were recorded for this clonotype. The antigen is unknown. The conserved closing phenylalanine or tryptophan is absent in this CDR3, likely reflecting a read error. The DNA is left out, because the CDR3 cannot be placed on it with certainty; the CDR3 is given as TCRdb lists it. Noted time point: newly diagnosed GD, antithyroid drugs for less than 3 months. RNA from PBMCs was the source of the TCR library. Findings of the study overall: Persistent patients shared more public clonotypes (around 3,000) than new patients (more than 900).

The sample was also reused in another study, on T cells in Graves' hyperthyroidism and ophthalmopathy.

The sample in question was peripheral blood mononuclear cells (PBMCs), obtained at new diagnosis, from a patient treated with antithyroid drugs. This clonotype originated in a woman aged 25 to 39 with Graves disease.

CDR3: CASSTGTSNSI. The chain employs TRBV12-3 or TRBV12-4 and TRBJ2-1; TRBD2 is taken as the D call from the table, unchecked against the DNA. The CDR3 totals 11 residues, both ends included.